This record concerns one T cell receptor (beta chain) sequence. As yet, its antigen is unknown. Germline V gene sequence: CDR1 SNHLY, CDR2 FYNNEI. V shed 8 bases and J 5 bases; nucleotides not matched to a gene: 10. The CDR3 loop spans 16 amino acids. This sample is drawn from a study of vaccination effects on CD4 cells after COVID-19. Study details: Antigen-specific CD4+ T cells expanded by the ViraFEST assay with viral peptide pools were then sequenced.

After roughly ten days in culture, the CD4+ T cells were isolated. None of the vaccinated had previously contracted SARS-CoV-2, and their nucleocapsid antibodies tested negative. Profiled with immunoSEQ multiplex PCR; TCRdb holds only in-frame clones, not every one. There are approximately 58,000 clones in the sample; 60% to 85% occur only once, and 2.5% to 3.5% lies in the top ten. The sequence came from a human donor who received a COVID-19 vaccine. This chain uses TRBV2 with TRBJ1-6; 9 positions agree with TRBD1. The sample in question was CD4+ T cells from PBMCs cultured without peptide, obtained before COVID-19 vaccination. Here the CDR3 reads CASAGTGRRNNSPLHF. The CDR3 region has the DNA TGTGCCAGCGCCGGGACAGGGCGCAGAAATAATTCACCCCTCCACTTT. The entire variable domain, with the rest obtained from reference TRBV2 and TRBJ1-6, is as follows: EPEVTQTPSHQVTQMGQEVILRCVPISNHLYFYWYRQILGQKVEFLVSFYNNEISEKSEIFDDQFSVERPDGSNFTLKIRSTKLEDSAMYFCASAGTGRRNNSPLHFGNGTRLTVT.